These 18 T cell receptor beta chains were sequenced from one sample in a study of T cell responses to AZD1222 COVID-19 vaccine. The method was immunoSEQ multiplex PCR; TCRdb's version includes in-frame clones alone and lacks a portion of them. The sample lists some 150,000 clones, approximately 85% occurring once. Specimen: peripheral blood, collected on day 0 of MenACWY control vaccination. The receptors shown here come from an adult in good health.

In DNA, the CDR3 is TGTGCCAGCAGTTCCCGAGGGGCCTACAATGAGCAGTTCTTC. This encodes CASSSRGAYNEQFF. V and J are TRBV14 and TRBJ2-1; D may match TRBD1 or TRBD2 (5 bases each). The CDR3 has 14 amino acids. Trimming cost V 6 bases and J 2 bases, with 11 bases left between them. CDR1 is SGHDN and CDR2 is FVKESK in the germline V gene.

The CDR3 DNA is TGTGCCAGCATCCCCACTCGATCCAGGGAATTCGCCTCGTGCGACGAGCAGTACGTC. This encodes CASIPTRSREFASCDEQYV. The genes are TRBV21-1 and TRBJ2-7; the table's D call of TRBD1 was not tested on the DNA. TRBV21-1 is a pseudogene. The CDR3 contains 19 residues.

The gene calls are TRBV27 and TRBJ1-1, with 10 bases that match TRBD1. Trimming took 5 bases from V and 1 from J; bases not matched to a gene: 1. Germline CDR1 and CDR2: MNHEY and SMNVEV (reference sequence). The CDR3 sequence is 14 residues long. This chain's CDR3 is CASSRTGGNTEAFF. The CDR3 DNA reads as TGTGCCAGCAGTCGGACAGGGGGGAACACTGAAGCTTTCTTT.

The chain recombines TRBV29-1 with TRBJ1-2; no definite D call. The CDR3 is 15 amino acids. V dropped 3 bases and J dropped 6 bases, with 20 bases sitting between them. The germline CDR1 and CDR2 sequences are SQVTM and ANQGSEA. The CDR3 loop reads CSVDLTTGRGDGYTF. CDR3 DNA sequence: TGCAGCGTTGATCTCACGACGGGCCGCGGGGATGGCTACACCTTC.

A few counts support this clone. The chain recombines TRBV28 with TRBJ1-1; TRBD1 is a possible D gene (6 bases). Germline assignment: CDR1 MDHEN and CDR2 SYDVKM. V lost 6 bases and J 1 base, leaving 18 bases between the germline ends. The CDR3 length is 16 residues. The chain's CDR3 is CASRLKQGPPNTEAFF. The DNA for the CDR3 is TGTGCCAGCAGACTTAAACAGGGTCCACCGAACACTGAAGCTTTCTTT.

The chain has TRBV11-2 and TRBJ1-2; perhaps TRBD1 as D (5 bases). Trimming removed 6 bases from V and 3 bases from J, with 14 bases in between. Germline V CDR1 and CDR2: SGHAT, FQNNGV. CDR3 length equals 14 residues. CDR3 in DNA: TGTGCCAGCAGTTTTCTGGGGCCAGACTATGGCTACACCTTC. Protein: CASSFLGPDYGYTF.

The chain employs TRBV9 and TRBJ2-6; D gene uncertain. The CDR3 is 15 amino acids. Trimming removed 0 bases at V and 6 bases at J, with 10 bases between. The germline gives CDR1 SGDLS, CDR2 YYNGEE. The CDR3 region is CASSVGVTEANVLTF. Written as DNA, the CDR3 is TGTGCCAGCAGCGTAGGGGTTACGGAGGCCAACGTCCTGACTTTC.

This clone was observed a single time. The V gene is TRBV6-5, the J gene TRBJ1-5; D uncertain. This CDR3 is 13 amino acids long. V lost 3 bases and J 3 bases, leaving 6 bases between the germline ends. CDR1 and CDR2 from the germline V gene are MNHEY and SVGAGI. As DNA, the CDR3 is TGTGCCAGCAGTTATAGTTACAATCAGCCCCAGCATTTT. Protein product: CASSYSYNQPQHF.

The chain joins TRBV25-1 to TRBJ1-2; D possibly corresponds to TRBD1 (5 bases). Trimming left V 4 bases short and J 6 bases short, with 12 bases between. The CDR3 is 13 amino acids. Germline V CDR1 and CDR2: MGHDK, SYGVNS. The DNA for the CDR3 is TGTGCCAGCAGTGTCCGGGACCTCCATGGCTACACCTTC. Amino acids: CASSVRDLHGYTF.

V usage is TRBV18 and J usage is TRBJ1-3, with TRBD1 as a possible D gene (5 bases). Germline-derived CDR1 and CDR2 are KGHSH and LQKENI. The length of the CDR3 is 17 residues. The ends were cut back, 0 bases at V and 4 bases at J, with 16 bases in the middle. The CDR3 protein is CASSPPLGGVAGNTIYF. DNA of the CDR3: TGTGCCAGCTCACCACCACTGGGAGGGGTAGCCGGAAACACCATATATTTT.

CDR3 nucleotides: TGTGCCAGCAGTCGATCTGGAAACACCATATATTTT. Its translation is CASSRSGNTIYF. This chain joins TRBV12-3 or TRBV12-4 and TRBJ1-3; D is uncertain. Trimming left V 5 bases short and J 1 base short, with 3 bases between. CDR3 length equals 12 residues.

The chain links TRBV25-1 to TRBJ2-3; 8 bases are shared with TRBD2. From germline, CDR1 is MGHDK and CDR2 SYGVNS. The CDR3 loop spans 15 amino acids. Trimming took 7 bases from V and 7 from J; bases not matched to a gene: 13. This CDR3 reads CASTEGAREGNTQYF. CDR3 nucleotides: TGTGCCAGCACCGAAGGGGCCCGGGAGGGGAATACGCAGTATTTT.

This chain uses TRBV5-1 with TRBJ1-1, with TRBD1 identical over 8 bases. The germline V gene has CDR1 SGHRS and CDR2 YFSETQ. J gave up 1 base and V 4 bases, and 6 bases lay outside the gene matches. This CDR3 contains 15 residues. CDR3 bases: TGCGCCAGCAGCATATCCGGGACAGGGAACACTGAAGCTTTCTTT. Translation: CASSISGTGNTEAFF. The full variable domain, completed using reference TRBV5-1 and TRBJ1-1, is KAGVTQTPRYLIKTRGQQVTLSCSPISGHRSVSWYQQTPGQGLQFLFEYFSETQRNKGNFPGRFSGRQFSNSRSEMNVSTLELGDSALYLCASSISGTGNTEAFFGQGTRLTVV.

The CDR3 DNA is TGTGCCAGCAGTTACTCCCTAGCGGGGTACACCGGGGAGCTGTTTTTT. This codes for CASSYSLAGYTGELFF. The genes are TRBV6-2 or TRBV6-3 and TRBJ2-2; TRBD2 matches at 9 bases. Trimming took 0 bases from V and 3 from J; bases not matched to a gene: 2. CDR1 is MNHEY, CDR2 SVGEGT, per germline. CDR3 length: 16 residues.

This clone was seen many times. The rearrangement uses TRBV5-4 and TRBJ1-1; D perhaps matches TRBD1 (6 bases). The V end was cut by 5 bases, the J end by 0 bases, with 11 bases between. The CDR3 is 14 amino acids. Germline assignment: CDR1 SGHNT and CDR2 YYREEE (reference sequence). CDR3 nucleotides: TGTGCCAGCAGTACCGGGGGCATGAACACTGAAGCTTTCTTT. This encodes CASSTGGMNTEAFF.

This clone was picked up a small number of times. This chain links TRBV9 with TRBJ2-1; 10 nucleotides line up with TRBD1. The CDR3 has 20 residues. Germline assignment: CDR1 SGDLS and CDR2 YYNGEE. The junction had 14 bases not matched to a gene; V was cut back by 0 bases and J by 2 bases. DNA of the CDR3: TGTGCCAGCAGCGTAGCTTTCGGACAGGGGGTCGGGAAGGCCTACAATGAGCAGTTCTTC. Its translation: CASSVAFGQGVGKAYNEQFF.

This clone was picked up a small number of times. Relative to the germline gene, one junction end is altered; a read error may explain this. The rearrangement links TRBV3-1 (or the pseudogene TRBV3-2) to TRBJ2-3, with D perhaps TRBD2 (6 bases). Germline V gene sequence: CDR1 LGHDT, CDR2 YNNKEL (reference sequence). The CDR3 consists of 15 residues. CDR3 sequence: CASSQAGPITDTQYF. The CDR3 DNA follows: TGTGCCAGCAGTCAAGCGGGCCCCATCACAGATACGCAGTATTTT.

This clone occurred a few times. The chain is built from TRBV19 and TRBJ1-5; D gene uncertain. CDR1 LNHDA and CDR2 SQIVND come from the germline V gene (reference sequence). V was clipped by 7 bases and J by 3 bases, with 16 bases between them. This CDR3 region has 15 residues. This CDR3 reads CASTDGRELNQPQHF. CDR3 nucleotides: TGTGCCAGTACGGACGGCAGAGAGCTCAATCAGCCCCAGCATTTT.